These 28 T cell receptor beta chains came from one sample sequenced in a study of identical twins. TCRdb called the 5' RACE reads again in MiXCR, with one record for every CDR3 protein. The data show 230,000 or so distinct CDR3 sequences, about 8.3% seen once. The data were also submitted as part of a second study, on yellow fever vaccine responses in identical twins.

What was sequenced was CD8+ T cells sorted from blood. Receptors originate from a woman aged 18-30 years in good health.

In its sample, this clonotype was seen a few times. This chain uses TRBV27 with TRBJ2-1; D tentatively fits TRBD1 or TRBD2 (5 bases each). In germline, CDR1 is MNHEY, CDR2 SMNVEV (reference sequence). Trimming stripped 6 bases from V and 0 bases from J, with 15 bases between. The CDR3 consists of 16 residues. DNA for the CDR3: TGTGCCAGCAGACCGCTTACTGGGGGCTCCTACAATGAGCAGTTCTTC. Amino acid sequence: CASRPLTGGSYNEQFF.

In its sample, this clonotype was seen a few times. The rearrangement joins TRBV4-1 to TRBJ2-7; 7 positions agree with TRBD2. Per germline, CDR1 MGHRA and CDR2 YSYEKL. Trimming took 1 base from V and 5 from J; bases not matched to a gene: 5. This CDR3 spans 14 amino acids. As DNA, the CDR3 is TGCGCCAGCAGCCAAGTCACGGGACTAAACGAGCAGTACTTC. It yields the protein CASSQVTGLNEQYF.

Ten or more counts support this clonotype. The chain carries TRBV24-1 and TRBJ2-1; unclear D gene. Trimming stripped 2 bases from V and 4 bases from J, with 11 bases between. This CDR3 has 15 amino acids. Germline loops: CDR1 KGHDR, CDR2 SFDVKD. The CDR3 bases are TGTGCCACCAGTGATTCTGGAGACCATTACAATGAGCAGTTCTTC. This codes for CATSDSGDHYNEQFF.

The CDR3 nucleotides read TGTGCCAGCAGCTTAGAGCGCGGGGCCTCTTACGAGCAGTACTTC. It specifies CASSLERGASYEQYF. The V call is TRBV7-9, the J call TRBJ2-7, with D perhaps TRBD2 (6 bases). Germline V CDR1 and CDR2: SEHNR, FQNEAQ (reference sequence). This CDR3 contains 15 residues. The ends were cut back, 1 base at V and 4 bases at J, with 14 bases in the middle.

The table lists this clonotype with many counts. The rearrangement links TRBV7-9 to TRBJ2-7, with D possibly being TRBD2 (6 bases). This CDR3 has 13 amino acids. Per the germline V gene, CDR1 is SEHNR and CDR2 is FQNEAQ (reference sequence). Trimming pared 3 bases from V and 6 bases from J, leaving 12 bases between. The CDR3 loop is CASSFPSSGEQYF. DNA of the CDR3: TGTGCCAGCAGCTTTCCAAGTAGCGGCGAGCAGTACTTC.

In this sample, this clonotype turned up many times. The rearrangement uses TRBV11-2 and TRBJ2-5; D is uncertain. Trimming stripped 4 bases from V and 0 bases from J, with 3 bases between. The CDR3 runs to 12 residues. Germline V gene lookup returns CDR1 SGHAT and CDR2 FQNNGV. The DNA of the CDR3 is TGTGCCAGCAGCTGGTACCAAGAGACCCAGTACTTC. Translated: CASSWYQETQYF.

In its sample, this clonotype was seen many times. The V gene is TRBV6-5, the J gene TRBJ2-3; no clear D. This CDR3 has 13 amino acids. Looked up from germline, CDR1 is MNHEY and CDR2 is SVGAGI. The germline V and J ends were trimmed by 0 bases and 2 bases, with 3 bases remaining between them. CDR3 coding DNA: TGTGCCAGCAGTTACTCTGACACAGATACGCAGTATTTT. This translates into CASSYSDTDTQYF.

This clonotype turned up a few times. The rearrangement uses TRBV3-1 and TRBJ2-1, with 12 bases matching TRBD2. With 3 bases clipped from V and 2 bases from J, the junction kept 2 bases outside the gene matches. CDR1 is LGHDT, CDR2 YNNKEL, per germline (reference sequence). The CDR3 runs to 16 residues. DNA of the CDR3: TGTGCCAGCAGCCAGACTAGCGGGGGAGCCTACAATGAGCAGTTCTTC. This gives the protein CASSQTSGGAYNEQFF.

This clonotype was detected many times. J is TRBJ1-1 and V is TRBV6-1, with TRBD1 matching over 10 bases. Unmatched junction bases numbered 3, after V lost 5 bases and J lost 0 bases. CDR3 length equals 15 residues. CDR1 MNHNS and CDR2 SASEGT come from the germline V gene. The CDR3 protein is CASSQDRGLNTEAFF. The DNA for the CDR3 is TGTGCCAGCAGTCAGGACAGGGGGTTGAACACTGAAGCTTTCTTT.

Many counts were recorded for this clonotype. The rearrangement uses TRBV20-1 and TRBJ2-1; TRBD2 matches 15 bases. J gave up 7 bases and V 6 bases, and 10 bases lay outside the gene matches. The germline gives CDR1 DFQATT, CDR2 SNEGSKA (reference sequence). The length of the CDR3 is 16 residues. CDR3 sequence: CSAVVGLAGGWNEQFF. The CDR3 nucleotides read TGCAGTGCCGTCGTCGGACTAGCGGGGGGGTGGAATGAGCAGTTCTTC.

This clonotype was seen repeatedly, ten times or more. The chain couples TRBV7-8 to TRBJ2-2; D uncertain. CDR3 size: 14 residues. With 1 base removed from V and 0 bases from J, the gap between germline ends came to 3 bases. CDR1 and CDR2 (germline): SGHVS, FQNEAQ. The CDR3 DNA sequence: TGTGCCAGCAGCTTAGACCCGAACACCGGGGAGCTGTTTTTT. Amino acid sequence: CASSLDPNTGELFF. The whole variable domain, remainder taken from reference TRBV7-8 and TRBJ2-2, is GAGVSQSPRYKVAKRGQDVALRCDPISGHVSLFWYQQALGQGPEFLTYFQNEAQLDKSGLPSDRFFAERPEGSVSTLKIQRTQQEDSAVYLCASSLDPNTGELFFGEGSRLTVL.

This clonotype was detected only a few times. The chain has TRBV18 and TRBJ2-3; possibly TRBD2 for D (5 bases). Germline V gene data show CDR1 as KGHSH and CDR2 as LQKENI. The CDR3 is 15 residues long. V was clipped by 3 bases and J by 4 bases, with 14 bases between them. CDR3 DNA sequence: TGTGCCAGCTCACCGGAGACCGGGATGGCAGATACGCAGTATTTT. Protein: CASSPETGMADTQYF.

The chain is built from TRBV28 and TRBJ2-3; D may be TRBD2 (6 bases). V was pared by 6 bases and J by 3 bases, with 19 bases between. The germline CDR1 and CDR2 sequences are MDHEN and SYDVKM. This CDR3 is built from 16 residues. DNA of the CDR3: TGTGCCAGCAGCCCCCCGCAGATCGGAGGGACAGATACGCAGTATTTT. This encodes CASSPPQIGGTDTQYF. Using reference TRBV28 and TRBJ2-3 for the parts outside the CDR3, the full variable domain is DVKVTQSSRYLVKRTGEKVFLECVQDMDHENMFWYRQDPGLGLRLIYFSYDVKMKEKGDIPEGYSVSREKKERFSLILESASTNQTSMYLCASSPPQIGGTDTQYFGPGTRLTVL.

This clonotype has ten or more counts. The CDR3 loop reads CSVQRDYGYTF. CDR3 sequence (DNA): TGCAGCGTACAGAGGGACTATGGCTACACCTTC. The rearrangement joins TRBV29-1 to TRBJ1-2; D is undetermined. CDR1 is SQVTM and CDR2 is ANQGSEA in the germline V gene. Trimming removed 6 bases at V and 3 bases at J, with 8 bases between. This CDR3 comprises 11 residues.

The chain couples TRBV4-3 to TRBJ2-7; the match to TRBD2 covers 7 bases. With 3 bases clipped from V and 6 bases from J, the junction kept 8 bases outside the gene matches. Germline-derived CDR1 and CDR2 are LGHNA and YSLEER. The CDR3 length is 14 residues. CDR3 amino acids: CASSQDSGGTEQYF. The DNA of the CDR3 is TGCGCCAGCAGCCAGGATTCCGGGGGGACCGAGCAGTACTTC.

Concerning this clonotype: This may stem from a read error, because a much larger clone lies one nucleotide away. The rearrangement uses TRBV15 and TRBJ1-5; D uncertain. This CDR3 region has 12 residues. Germline V gives CDR1 LNHNV, CDR2 YYDKDF (reference sequence). CDR3 residues: CATSTGIQPQRF. The CDR3 DNA sequence: TGTGCCACCAGCACGGGTATTCAGCCCCAGCGTTTT.

This clonotype was picked up a small number of times. The rearrangement links TRBV7-9 to TRBJ2-3, with D perhaps matching TRBD1 or TRBD2 (5 bases each). This CDR3 has 15 residues. CDR1 and CDR2 (germline): SEHNR, FQNEAQ (reference sequence). Trimming stripped 2 bases from V and 2 bases from J, with 11 bases between. CDR3 amino acids: CASSLIQGPTDTQYF. CDR3 nucleotides: TGTGCCAGCAGCTTAATTCAGGGACCCACAGATACGCAGTATTTT.

J is TRBJ2-3 and V is TRBV11-2, with D possibly being TRBD1 (6 bases). This CDR3 region has 21 residues. Trimming stripped 1 base from V and 2 bases from J, with 28 bases between. Germline values: CDR1 SGHAT, CDR2 FQNNGV. The CDR3 spells CASSLALTGMDEGLNTDTQYF. CDR3 DNA sequence: TGTGCCAGCAGCTTAGCTCTCACAGGGATGGATGAGGGGTTGAACACAGATACGCAGTATTTT.

In its sample, this clonotype was seen a few times. The chain employs TRBV6-1 and TRBJ2-2; 11 nucleotides align to TRBD2. The CDR3 extends over 16 amino acids. CDR1 and CDR2 (germline): MNHNS, SASEGT. V gave up 2 bases and J gave up 6 bases; unmatched junction bases: 5. The CDR3 DNA is TGTGCCAGCAGTGAACGACTAGCGGGAAGGTCCGGGGAGCTGTTTTTT. Translated: CASSERLAGRSGELFF.

This clonotype showed up just once. It may be a read error: a sequence one base away is much more abundant. The J gene is TRBJ1-2, the V gene TRBV12-3 or TRBV12-4, with no clear D. The ends were cut back, 4 bases at V and 2 bases at J, with 14 bases in the middle. The CDR3 runs 15 residues. Here the CDR3 DNA reads TGTGCCAGCAGTTATCCCGTGGCAGCCAACTATGGCTACACCTTC. Protein: CASSYPVAANYGYTF.

This clonotype was seen a handful of times. The chain employs TRBV6-2 or TRBV6-3 and TRBJ1-1, with no clear D. CDR1 MNHEY and CDR2 SVGEGT come from the germline V gene. Trimming shortened V by 2 bases and J by 5 bases, and 15 bases separated the two germline ends. The CDR3 totals 15 residues. CDR3 in amino acids: CASSYLGFHETEAFF. In DNA, the CDR3 is TGTGCCAGCAGTTACCTAGGTTTTCATGAGACTGAAGCTTTCTTT.

This clonotype was picked up many times. This sequence joins TRBV7-9 and TRBJ2-1; no clear D gene. The germline V gene encodes CDR1 SEHNR and CDR2 FQNEAQ (reference sequence). This CDR3 spans 10 amino acids. Trimming removed 8 bases from V and 10 bases from J, with 9 bases in between. CDR3 sequence (DNA): TGTGCCAGCGCGAGAGGAGAGCAGTTCTTC. It is translated as CASARGEQFF.

CDR3 sequence reads: CASSRDRAEAFF. In DNA form, the CDR3 reads TGTGCCAGCAGCCGGGACAGGGCGGAAGCTTTCTTT. This chain links TRBV7-2 with TRBJ1-1; TRBD1 matches 9 bases. CDR3 length equals 12 residues. The germline CDR1 and CDR2 sequences are SGHTA and FQGNSA. V gave up 5 bases and J gave up 8 bases; unmatched junction bases: 3. Full variable domain (remainder filled in from reference TRBV7-2 and TRBJ1-1): GAGVSQSPSNKVTEKGKDVELRCDPISGHTALYWYRQSLGQGLEFLIYFQGNSAPDKSGLPSDRFSAERTGGSVSTLTIQRTQQEDSAVYLCASSRDRAEAFFGQGTRLTVV.

In this sample, this clonotype turned up a few times. The CDR3 is CASSSTLLAGGPDTQYF. In DNA form, the CDR3 reads TGCGCCAGCAGCTCGACCCTCCTAGCGGGGGGCCCAGATACGCAGTATTTT. The rearrangement links TRBV5-1 to TRBJ2-3; 11 positions agree with TRBD2. The CDR3 totals 17 residues. The germline gives CDR1 SGHRS, CDR2 YFSETQ. Trimming cost V 3 bases and J 4 bases; bases outside gene matches: 10.

The chain carries TRBV20-1 and TRBJ2-7; TRBD1 matches at 7 bases. The CDR3 is made up of 14 amino acids. V lost 4 bases, J lost 3 bases, and 9 bases stayed unmatched. CDR1 DFQATT and CDR2 SNEGSKA come from the germline V gene (reference sequence). The CDR3 nucleotides are TGCAGTGCTATGAAGGGGGCGACCCTCTACGAGCAGTACTTC. Its protein product is CSAMKGATLYEQYF.

The table lists this clonotype with a few counts. The rearrangement links TRBV24-1 to TRBJ2-7; D unclear. The CDR3 is made up of 13 amino acids. Germline V gene data show CDR1 as KGHDR and CDR2 as SFDVKD. V lost 1 base and J 1 base, leaving 4 bases between the germline ends. The CDR3 sequence: CATSDLGSYEQYF. Here the CDR3 DNA reads TGTGCCACCAGTGATTTAGGGTCCTACGAGCAGTACTTC.

This clonotype showed up many times. The chain's CDR3 is CSVTTLGYNEQFF. The CDR3 DNA follows: TGCAGCGTGACCACCTTAGGTTACAATGAGCAGTTCTTC. The chain joins TRBV29-1 to TRBJ2-1; no definite D call. Germline values: CDR1 SQVTM, CDR2 ANQGSEA. The CDR3 runs to 13 residues. Trimming left V 6 bases short and J 4 bases short, with 13 bases between.

This clonotype turned up a few times. This sequence joins TRBV27 and TRBJ2-3, with D perhaps TRBD1 or TRBD2 (5 bases each). Germline loops: CDR1 MNHEY, CDR2 SMNVEV (reference sequence). Trimming pared 0 bases from V and 6 bases from J, leaving 13 bases between. The CDR3 is made up of 15 amino acids. This chain's CDR3 is CASSLSERGGDTQYF. Here the CDR3 DNA reads TGTGCCAGCAGTTTATCGGAGAGGGGTGGGGATACGCAGTATTTT.